What follows is one T cell receptor beta chain and its context. CD8 cells classed as naive were CD45RO-negative and positively selected for CCR7, excluding terminally differentiated effector memory CD45RA+ cells. Sequencing used immunoSEQ multiplex PCR; TCRdb keeps in-frame clones, though not all of them. The data show a few million clones, around 93% seen once. This CDR3 spans 14 amino acids. Germline loops: CDR1 MDHEN, CDR2 SYDVKM. The germline V and J ends were trimmed by 2 bases and 1 base, with 8 bases remaining between them. This record comes from a study of shared clonotypes between healthy human individuals.

V usage is TRBV28 and J usage is TRBJ1-1; no firm D call. The sample taken for sequencing was naive CD8+ T cells from PBMCs. The sequence derives from a man younger than 35 in good health. Some clones in this sample may be carry-over from other donors' samples. The DNA of the CDR3 is TGTGCCAGCAGTTTAACAGTAACGAACACTGAAGCTTTCTTT. Translated, it gives CASSLTVTNTEAFF.